The 3 T cell receptor beta chains below all came from one sample that was sequenced in a study of CD8+ T cells in alopecia areata. Isolated RNA was reverse transcribed into cDNA used as the sequencing template. TCRdb keeps only in-frame clones here, not all; method: immunoSEQ multiplex PCR. The sample includes approximately 150,000 clones, around 51% of them seen just once. Material: CD4+ T cells sorted from blood, obtained at week 0. The receptors derive from a human donor with alopecia areata.

In the case of this clone: Additional DNA sequences in this sample encode the identical CDR3. The chain carries TRBV30 and TRBJ2-7; D ambiguous. Per germline, CDR1 GTSNPN and CDR2 SVGIG (reference sequence). This CDR3 has 11 amino acids. Deletions cut 2 bases from V and 5 bases from J, with 7 bases between. In DNA form, the CDR3 reads TGTGCCTGGAGTTCAAGAGACGAGCAGTACTTC. It specifies CAWSSRDEQYF.

The rearrangement links TRBV11-2 to TRBJ2-2; no reliable D call. Per germline, CDR1 SGHAT and CDR2 FQNNGV. The CDR3 has 12 residues. V was trimmed by 1 base and J by 9 bases, leaving 6 bases between them. The CDR3 sequence is CASSLANRELFF. In DNA form, the CDR3 reads TGTGCCAGCAGCTTAGCCAACCGGGAGCTGTTTTTT.

The sample holds one count of this clone. The chain recombines TRBV30 with TRBJ1-1, with D perhaps TRBD1 (5 bases). V lost 3 bases and J 1 base, leaving 9 bases between the germline ends. This CDR3 is 13 amino acids long. The germline V gene encodes CDR1 GTSNPN and CDR2 SVGIG (reference sequence). This CDR3 reads CAWRIGQNTEAFF. CDR3 bases: TGTGCCTGGAGGATCGGACAGAACACTGAAGCTTTCTTT.